This T cell receptor (beta chain) was recorded in a study of OX40 agonist ivuxolimab in advanced cancers. The data were produced by immunoSEQ multiplex PCR, yet TCRdb's version contains in-frame clones alone and is incomplete. The table has some 94,000 clones, roughly 90% seen once. The CDR3 covers 15 residues. V was clipped by 3 bases and J by 1 base; unmatched bases: 4. The germline CDR1 and CDR2 sequences are MNHEY and SMNVEV (reference sequence). This clone was observed a single time. The receptor's source is an adult with an advanced solid tumor such as melanoma, head and neck, liver or kidney cancer. This chain uses TRBV27 with TRBJ2-7; the match to TRBD1 covers 9 bases. Source: CD4+ or CD8+ T cells sorted from blood, taken in a trial of the OX40 agonist ivuxolimab. The CDR3 DNA is TGTGCCAGCAGTTTTGGGACAGGGCCTTCCTACGAGCAGTACTTC. Its protein product is CASSFGTGPSYEQYF.